The 2 T cell receptor beta chains below were found in one sample sequenced in a study of blood T cell repertoires in COVID-19. TCRdb keeps only in-frame clones here, not all; method: immunoSEQ multiplex PCR. The sample comprises about 40,000 clones, around 90% of which are singletons, and about 12% rests with the top ten. The sequencing input was peripheral blood. Receptor source: a man aged 70-80 years with acute or convalescent COVID-19.

The chain links TRBV6-2 or TRBV6-3 to TRBJ2-7; D not resolved. Trimming stripped 4 bases from V and 2 bases from J, with 12 bases between. This CDR3 spans 14 amino acids. Germline V gene data show CDR1 as MNHEY and CDR2 as SVGEGT. CDR3 protein: CASSLHDGAYEQYF. CDR3 bases: TGTGCCAGCAGTTTACATGACGGAGCCTACGAGCAGTACTTC.

CDR3 bases: TGTGCCAGCAGCTTGCTGAGAAAACAGTACTTC. It specifies CASSLLRKQYF. V is TRBV5-8 and J is TRBJ2-4, with D unclear. The CDR3 loop spans 11 amino acids. The V and J ends lost 1 base and 13 bases respectively, with 9 bases between them. Germline CDR1 is SGHTS and CDR2 is YDEGEE. Full variable domain (rest looked up from reference TRBV5-8 and TRBJ2-4): EAGVTQSPTHLIKTRGQQATLRCSPISGHTSVYWYQQALGLGLQFLLWYDEGEERNRGNFPPRFSGRQFPNYSSELNVNALELEDSALYLCASSLLRKQYFGAGTRLSVL.